The 10 T cell receptor beta chains given below trace back to one sample, sequenced in a study of radiotherapy plus CTLA-4 blockade in lung cancer. Data came from immunoSEQ multiplex PCR; TCRdb stores just in-frame clones and leaves some out. The sample carries 70,000 to 100,000 clones, approximately 84% recorded once. Sample: peripheral blood, taken from a patient treated with radiotherapy plus ipilimumab. The receptors derive from a human donor with non-small cell lung cancer who had a partial response to radiotherapy plus ipilimumab.

The rearrangement joins TRBV20-1 to TRBJ2-7; no clear D. V was clipped by 6 bases and J by 3 bases, with 9 bases between them. CDR3 length: 11 amino acids. The germline V gene has CDR1 DFQATT and CDR2 SNEGSKA (reference sequence). The CDR3, as DNA: TGCAGTGCGCACTTGTACTACGAGCAGTACTTC. The encoded protein is CSAHLYYEQYF.

The chain joins TRBV5-4 to TRBJ2-7; TRBD2 aligns across 10 bases. Germline V gives CDR1 SGHNT, CDR2 YYREEE (reference sequence). The junction had 4 bases not matched to a gene; V was cut back by 0 bases and J by 4 bases. The CDR3 runs 15 residues. The CDR3 spells CASSLGTSGSYEQYF. CDR3 sequence (DNA): TGTGCCAGCAGCTTGGGGACTAGCGGTTCATACGAGCAGTACTTC.

This sequence joins TRBV7-8 and TRBJ2-5, with 11 bases matching TRBD2. From germline, CDR1 is SGHVS and CDR2 FQNEAQ. The CDR3 contains 15 residues. Trimming cost V 5 bases and J 4 bases; bases outside gene matches: 6. The CDR3 nucleotides read TGTGCCAGCAGCCTCCGGCTAGCGGGAGGAGAGACCCAGTACTTC. Its protein product is CASSLRLAGGETQYF.

The chain is built from TRBV28 and TRBJ2-2, with D possibly being TRBD2 (5 bases). This CDR3 region has 15 residues. Germline loops: CDR1 MDHEN, CDR2 SYDVKM. V lost 3 bases, J lost 4 bases, and 12 bases lay in between. The CDR3: CASSFFGVRTGELFF. CDR3 bases: TGTGCCAGCAGTTTTTTCGGGGTACGCACCGGGGAGCTGTTTTTT.

The rearrangement uses TRBV6-1 and TRBJ1-4; possibly TRBD1 for D (5 bases). Looked up from germline, CDR1 is MNHNS and CDR2 is SASEGT. The CDR3 length is 14 residues. V was trimmed by 8 bases and J by 5 bases, leaving 15 bases between them. This chain's CDR3 is CASVISRANEKLFF. Written as DNA, the CDR3 is TGTGCCAGCGTCATCAGCAGGGCGAATGAAAAACTGTTTTTT.

Turning to this clone: Other DNA sequences of this sample code for an identical CDR3. The V and J genes are TRBV29-1 and TRBJ2-7; 7 bases fit TRBD1. V lost 4 bases to trimming and J lost 2 bases; unmatched junction nucleotides: 8. The CDR3 is made up of 14 amino acids. CDR1 is SQVTM, CDR2 ANQGSEA, per germline. The CDR3 sequence: CSVVAGTVTYEQYF. The CDR3 DNA reads TGCAGCGTTGTTGCCGGGACAGTGACCTACGAGCAGTACTTC.

The V gene is TRBV28, the J gene TRBJ2-3; the match to TRBD1 covers 7 bases. The CDR3 consists of 15 residues. Per the germline V gene, CDR1 is MDHEN and CDR2 is SYDVKM. V trimming: 5 bases; J trimming: 7 bases; junction bases outside the gene matches: 12. The DNA of the CDR3 is TGTGCCAGCAGTCCAGGGGCCCAGGGGGAGAATACGCAGTATTTT. The encoded protein is CASSPGAQGENTQYF.

The rearrangement joins TRBV4-1 to TRBJ1-6, with 7 positions matching TRBD1. Germline V CDR1 and CDR2: MGHRA, YSYEKL. V shed 3 bases, J shed 13 bases, and the junction held 12 bases outside the gene matches. The length of the CDR3 is 15 residues. The CDR3 reads CASSQGDSSQEPLHF. CDR3 sequence (DNA): TGCGCCAGCAGCCAGGGGGACAGTTCTCAGGAGCCCCTCCACTTT.

In its sample, this clone was seen once. The chain is built from TRBV5-4 and TRBJ2-2; D possibly corresponds to TRBD2 (5 bases). Deletions cut 1 base from V and 4 bases from J, with 8 bases between. In germline, CDR1 is SGHNT, CDR2 YYREEE (reference sequence). The CDR3 is 14 residues long. Written as DNA, the CDR3 is TGTGCCAGCAGCTTGATGGACTCCACCGGGGAGCTGTTTTTT. Translated: CASSLMDSTGELFF. The full variable domain, its missing parts supplied by reference TRBV5-4 and TRBJ2-2, is ETGVTQSPTHLIKTRGQQVTLRCSSQSGHNTVSWYQQALGQGPQFIFQYYREEENGRGNFPPRFSGLQFPNYSSELNVNALELDDSALYLCASSLMDSTGELFFGEGSRLTVL.

The V call is TRBV7-9, the J call TRBJ2-5; TRBD2 aligns across 12 bases. The CDR3 spans 14 residues. Germline V gives CDR1 SEHNR, CDR2 FQNEAQ (reference sequence). V was pared by 9 bases and J by 5 bases, with 7 bases of the junction left unmatched. The CDR3 loop reads CASELAGGSETQYF. The CDR3 nucleotides are TGTGCCAGTGAACTAGCGGGAGGATCGGAGACCCAGTACTTC.